This T cell receptor (beta chain) was retrieved from a study of T-cell reconstitution after alpha-beta-depleted transplantation in children. Study-level findings and limits: Approximately two months post-transplant, alpha-beta T cells reportedly originated from several hundred expanded graft clones. Newly produced T cells mostly accounted for T-cell counts and diversity one year post-transplant. The high TCRbeta diversity at day 60 in some patients came from surviving recipient T cells and thymic progenitors.

The CDR3 is 14 residues long. The V gene lost 6 bases and the J gene lost 0 bases, with 11 bases spanning the gap. The V gene's germline CDR1 is DFQATT and CDR2 SNEGSKA (reference sequence). In this sample, this clonotype turned up a few times. What it binds is not known. A TCRbeta library incorporating unique molecular identifiers was prepared. MiXCR, run by TCRdb on the PCR reads, gives a single entry per CDR3 protein. The table shows fewer than 550,000 distinct CDR3 sequences, with around 10% occurring only once. The sequencing here drew on PBMCs, mostly from graft donor cells, taken 180 days after TCRalphabeta/CD19-depleted stem cell transplant. V and J are TRBV20-1 and TRBJ2-2; D is ambiguous. The sequence derives from a female patient between 2 and 15 years old who had a stem cell transplant for aplastic anemia, so the T cells may come from the graft donor. CDR3 sequence (DNA): TGCAGTGCCCCCCTGACTTCGAACACCGGGGAGCTGTTTTTT. Amino acid sequence: CSAPLTSNTGELFF.